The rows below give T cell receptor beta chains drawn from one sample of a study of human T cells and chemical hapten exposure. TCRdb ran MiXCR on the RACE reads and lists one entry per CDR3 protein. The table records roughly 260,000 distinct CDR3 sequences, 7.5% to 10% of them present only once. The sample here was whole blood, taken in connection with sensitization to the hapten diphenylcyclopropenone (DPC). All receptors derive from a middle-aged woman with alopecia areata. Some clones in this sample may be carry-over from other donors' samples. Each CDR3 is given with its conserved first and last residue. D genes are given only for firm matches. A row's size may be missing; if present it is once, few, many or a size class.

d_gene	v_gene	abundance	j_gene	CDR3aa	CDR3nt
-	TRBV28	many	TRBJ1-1	CASRQDRNTEAFF	TGTGCCAGCAGACAAGACAGGAACACTGAAGCTTTCTTT
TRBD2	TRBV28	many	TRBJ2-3	CASSFAGGGAQYF	TGTGCCAGCAGTTTCGCGGGCGGGGGGGCGCAGTATTTT
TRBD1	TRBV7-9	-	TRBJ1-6	CASSPTTGGYNSPLHF	TGTGCCAGCAGCCCCACGACAGGGGGCTATAATTCACCCCTCCACTTT
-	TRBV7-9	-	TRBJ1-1	CASTPPGGLNTEAFF	TGTGCCAGCACCCCTCCTGGGGGGTTGAACACTGAAGCTTTCTTT
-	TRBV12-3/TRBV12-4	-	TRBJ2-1	CASSYRDYNEQFF	TGTGCCAGCAGCTACCGGGACTACAATGAGCAGTTCTTC
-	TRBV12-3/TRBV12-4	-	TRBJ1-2	CASSPGSGYIF	TGTGCCAGCAGCCCCGGGAGTGGCTACATCTTC
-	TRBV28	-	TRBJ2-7	CASSSPGAGSSYEQHF	TGTGCCAGCAGTTCCCCCGGGGCAGGTTCCTCCTACGAGCAGCACTTC
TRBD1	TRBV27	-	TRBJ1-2	CASSGQGADYGYTF	TGTGCCAGCAGTGGGCAGGGGGCAGACTATGGCTACACCTTC
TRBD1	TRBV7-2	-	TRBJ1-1	CASSLTGWGTEAFF	TGTGCCAGCAGCTTGACAGGGTGGGGGACTGAAGCTTTCTTT
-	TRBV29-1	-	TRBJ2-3	CSVERPDRTQYF	TGCAGCGTTGAACGCCCCGACAGGACGCAGTATTTT
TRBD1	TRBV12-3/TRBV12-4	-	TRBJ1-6	CASSFRDRPLHF	TGTGCCAGCAGTTTCCGGGACAGACCCCTCCACTTT
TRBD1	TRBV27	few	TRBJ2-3	CASRYRGLSDTQYF	TGTGCCAGCAGGTATAGGGGGCTCTCAGATACGCAGTATTTT
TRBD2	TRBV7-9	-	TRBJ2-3	CASSRQTTSGTDTQYF	TGTGCCAGCAGCCGACAAACTACTAGCGGCACAGATACGCAGTATTTT
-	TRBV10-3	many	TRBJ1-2	CAIGRGDSDHGYTF	TGTGCCATCGGGCGGGGCGATTCAGATCATGGCTACACCTTC
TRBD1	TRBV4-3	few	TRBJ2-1	CASSQNTGVAYNEQFF	TGCGCCAGCAGCCAGAATACAGGGGTTGCTTACAATGAGCAGTTCTTC
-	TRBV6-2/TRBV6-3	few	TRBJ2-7	CASSRPAPSEQYF	TGTGCCAGCAGCCGACCGGCCCCAAGCGAGCAGTACTTC
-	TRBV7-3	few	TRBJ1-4	CASSLVSGYDEKLFF	TGTGCCAGCAGCTTAGTATCCGGGTACGATGAAAAACTGTTTTTT
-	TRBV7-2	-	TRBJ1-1	CASSFHSNMNTEAFF	TGTGCCAGCAGCTTTCATAGCAACATGAACACTGAAGCTTTCTTT
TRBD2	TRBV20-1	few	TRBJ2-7	CSALPSGRSYEQYF	TGCAGTGCTCTCCCTAGCGGGAGAAGCTACGAGCAGTACTTC
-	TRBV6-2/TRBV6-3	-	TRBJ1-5	CASSPGLEPQHF	TGTGCCAGCAGTCCGGGTCTAGAGCCCCAGCATTTT
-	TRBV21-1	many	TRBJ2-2	CASSKGTSGPFPNTGELFF	TGTGCCAGCAGCAAGGGGACTAGCGGGCCTTTTCCCAACACCGGGGAGCTGTTTTTT
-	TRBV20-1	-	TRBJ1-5	CSATPGGVSNQPQHF	TGCAGTGCTACCCCCGGGGGGGTTAGCAATCAGCCCCAGCATTTT
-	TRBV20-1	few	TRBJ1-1	CSAREGADTEAFF	TGCAGTGCTAGAGAGGGGGCGGACACTGAAGCTTTCTTT
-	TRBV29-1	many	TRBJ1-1	CSADPRSKNTEAFF	TGCAGCGCCGACCCCAGAAGTAAGAACACTGAAGCTTTCTTT
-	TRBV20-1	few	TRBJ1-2	CSAQSSGGESGYTF	TGCAGTGCCCAAAGTTCGGGGGGCGAAAGCGGCTACACCTTC
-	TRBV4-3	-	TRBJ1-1	CASSHLDGMNTEAFF	TGCGCCAGCAGCCACCTAGACGGTATGAACACTGAAGCTTTCTTT
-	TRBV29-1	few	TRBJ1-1	CSVVPVNTEAFF	TGCAGCGTTGTCCCAGTGAACACTGAAGCTTTCTTT
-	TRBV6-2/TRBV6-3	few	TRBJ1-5	CASRSFSTVYQPQHF	TGTGCCAGCAGATCCTTTTCGACAGTGTATCAGCCCCAGCATTTT
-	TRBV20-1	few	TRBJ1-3	CSSPGSGNTIYF	TGCAGTTCCCCGGGTTCTGGAAACACCATATATTTT
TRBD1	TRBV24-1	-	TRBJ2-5	CATSAGGEETQYF	TGTGCCACCAGTGCAGGGGGCGAAGAGACCCAGTACTTC